This TCR beta chain was identified in a study of blood T cells in healthy people across ages. Study-wide findings and caveats: Naive T cell percentage showed a strong correlation with TCR beta diversity. PBMCs went unsorted, and a conclusive naive versus antigen-experienced comparison was therefore prevented.

The CDR3 spans 12 residues. V was trimmed by 6 bases and J by 4 bases, leaving 12 bases between them. Germline assignment: CDR1 DFQATT and CDR2 SNEGSKA (reference sequence). This clonotype was detected ten times or more. Antigen: not known. A J-beta primer mix and a sample-barcoded 5' primer were used in a second PCR of roughly 6 to 12 cycles. TCRdb itself ran the 5' RACE reads through MiXCR, one entry per CDR3 protein. This repertoire shows approximately 400,000 distinct CDR3 sequences, roughly half found once; its top ten account for approximately 51%. This chain links TRBV20-1 with TRBJ1-1; tentatively, D is TRBD1 (6 bases). This receptor was identified in a man between 60 and 75 years old in good health. The material sequenced was blood. CDR3 bases: TGCAGTGCCAGTAGCAGGGGCACTGAAGCTTTCTTT. Translating it yields CSASSRGTEAFF.